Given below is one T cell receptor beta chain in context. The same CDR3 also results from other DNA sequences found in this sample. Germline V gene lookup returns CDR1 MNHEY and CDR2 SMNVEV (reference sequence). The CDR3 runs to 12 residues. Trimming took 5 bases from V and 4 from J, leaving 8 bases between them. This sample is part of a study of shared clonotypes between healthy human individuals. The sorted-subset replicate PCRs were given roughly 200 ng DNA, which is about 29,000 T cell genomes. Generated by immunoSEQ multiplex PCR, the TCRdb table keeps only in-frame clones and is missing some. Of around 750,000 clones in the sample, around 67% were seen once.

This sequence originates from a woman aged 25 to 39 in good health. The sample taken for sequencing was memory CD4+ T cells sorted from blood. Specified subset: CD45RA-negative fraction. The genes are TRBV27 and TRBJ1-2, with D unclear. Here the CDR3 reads CASSTTGYGYTF. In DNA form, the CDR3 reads TGTGCCAGCAGTACGACCGGCTATGGCTACACCTTC.